This T cell receptor beta chain was recorded in a study of T cells in Graves' hyperthyroidism and ophthalmopathy. This clonotype was counted ten times or more. Amplification yielded TCR beta CDR3 regions, with RNA transcripts as the source. A first-round RT-PCR of the TCR CDR3 used the HTBI primer set. Each CDR3 protein is one row after TCRdb ran MiXCR on the multiplex PCR reads. The sample gives more than 500,000 distinct CDR3 sequences, 15% to 20% of which show up once; 3.8% is in the top ten. Pregnant or lactating patients were excluded, as were those with uncontrolled infection or other autoimmune disease. V shed 5 bases and J 3 bases; nucleotides not matched to a gene: 5. This CDR3 has 16 residues. In germline, CDR1 is DFQATT, CDR2 SNEGSKA (reference sequence).

This chain joins TRBV20-1 and TRBJ2-1, with 15 positions matching TRBD2. This TCR came from a woman aged 30 to 39 with Graves' hyperthyroidism. Sequenced: blood. CDR3 in DNA: TGCAGTGCTGCCGGACTAGCGGGAGGGGACTACAATGAGCAGTTCTTC. Translating gives CSAAGLAGGDYNEQFF.